This T cell receptor beta chain emerged from a study of shared clonotypes between healthy human individuals (dated by TCRdb to between 2020 and 2021). With respect to the entire study: A couple of women and a few men aged 18 to 49 years were included in the cohort. Per donor, three plates each were used for CD4 naive and CD4 memory, two for CD8 naive, and one for CD8 memory. To estimate repertoire size and how much clonotype sharing occurs between individuals, the study deeply sequenced the blood TCR repertoires of several healthy adults. Libraries were prepared and TCR repertoires were sequenced by different laboratories using diverse techniques, in order to increase sequencing depth and limit assay-specific biases. Between about 0.9 and 9 billion PBMCs per donor were obtained by leukapheresis.

TCR CDR3 regions were amplified from genomic DNA by multiplex PCR using the deep immunoSEQ assay. Genomic DNA extracted from each cell subset was distributed evenly over all wells of several immunoSEQ 96-well plates, and each plate served as one replicate. For sorted subsets, about 200 ng genomic DNA, equal to 30,000 to 35,000 T cell genomes, was loaded into each replicate PCR. The purified libraries were quantified using a Qubit 3.0 fluorometer, sized with a Bioanalyzer 2100, and then quantified again using the KAPA Library Quantification kit. A separate single-read 150-cycle Illumina NextSeq 550 flow cell was used to sequence each immunoSEQ 96-well plate. The study's own analysis went as follows. Because only junctional sequences without quality scores were contained in the immunoSEQ output, filtering matching that applied to full-length reads could not be performed. To assign V/J genes and CDR3, sequences were annotated using PyIR, a Python wrapper for IgBLAST v1.9, with IMGT germline references. Reads were removed for weak V/J assignments (E-value above 1e-6), missing CDR3, stop codons, out-of-frame junctions, or ambiguous translated residues. A V3J clonotype was defined by an identical inferred V gene, J gene, and CDR3 amino acid sequence. Percentage overlap between repertoires was calculated by dividing the number of shared unique clonotypes by the size of the smaller repertoire. Three approaches were used to assess repertoire richness: RTK rarefaction, the Chao1 estimator, and Recon v2.1 estimates of unobserved clonotypes. Generation probabilities were computed with OLGA for all TCRbeta clonotypes obtained by the gDNA method from four donors. What TCRdb holds here is the immuneACCESS table cut down to in-frame rearrangements. Part of the clones is not present; checked against another copy, under half of the missing clones reflect an unresolved V gene, and the others are unexplained. D and trimming were read from the DNA, whereas the V and J calls and clone size are those reported in that table. This sample holds 2,500,000 or so clones; around nine tenths were observed only once. The ten top clones hold around 0.14% of the sample.

Points the paper makes about the study in general: About 5% of naive CD4, around 3.6% of naive CD8, roughly 2.5% of memory CD4, and about 0.4% of memory CD8 clonotypes were shared across several donors. Naive subsets generally had larger estimated clonotype richness than memory subsets did. The genetic and exposure-history diversity represented was limited by the small number of donors. Rarefaction of sorted-subset datasets indicated incomplete sequencing despite the large sequencing depth. Compared with non-shared clonotypes, the clonotypes found in all four sorted-subset donors had higher generation probabilities. Sampling was limited to blood, and TCR repertoires in tissue likely differ from TCR repertoires in blood. Based on pairwise subsampling, the degree of clonotype sharing among donors was expected to be affected by sequencing depth.

On this clone itself: What antigen it recognizes has not been identified. Nothing much larger sits one base from this clone, and base qualities are not available.

The CDR3 spans 14 residues, from the cysteine through the phenylalanine. Just the 42-base CDR3 DNA is kept, in frame starting at base 1. The germline V gene (reference sequence) provides CDR1 GTSNPN and CDR2 SVGIG. V is shortened by 5 bases, J by 3 bases, and the region joining them spans 15 bases. Healthy HIV-negative adults with no recently reported acute infections or vaccinations were included as donors. Only Caucasian adults living in Nashville, Tennessee, USA were represented among the donors. Magnetic negative selection was used to enrich CD4+ T cells, after which naive cells were positively selected on CD45RA and the negative fraction became the memory subset. Blood was collected by leukapheresis, and PBMCs were isolated by Ficoll-Histopaque density gradient centrifugation and then cryopreserved in liquid nitrogen vapor phase. Analytical flow cytometry was used to check the purity and quantity of every magnetically sorted T cell population. Genomic DNA was isolated from every sorted fraction and measured by UV absorbance on a Nanodrop 2000c.

The sequence was collected from a man aged 18 to 29 in good health. The sample consisted of naive CD4+ T cells sorted from blood. In light of the paper, this sample's cell subset or site label describes: CD45RA+ positively selected. This chain joins TRBV30 to TRBJ2-3, with the D assignment possibly TRBD1 or TRBD2, given 5 matching bases for each. The nucleotides are TGTGCCTGGGCCCGAGGGGTTGGGACAGATACGCAGTATTTT. The translation is CAWARGVGTDTQYF.